These T cell receptor beta chains were read from a single sample in a study of cytomegalovirus exposure and HLA in healthy donors. TCRdb's table, derived via immunoSEQ multiplex PCR, lists solely in-frame clones and lacks some. The sample has 170,000 or so clones, just over 75% seen once; the top ten hold 3.7%. The sample taken for sequencing was PBMCs. Receptors originate from a woman aged 60-75 years in good health and CMV-seropositive. The conserved cysteine and the conserved F or W are not part of the CDR3 here.

V gene,CDR3 protein
TRBV2,ASNAGTGANEQF
TRBV27,ASKTSATDTQY
TRBV2,ASTREGLDTQY
TRBV7-3,ASSVPSPGQGIAGELF
TRBV11-1,ASSLGTGGTGANVLT
TRBV7-3,ASSYDRGVNIQY
TRBV30,AGPITGTTGYT
TRBV18,ASSGGSDQPQH
TRBV6-1,ASSARGEGELF
TRBV9,ASSVGGGNEYGYT
TRBV4-2,ASSQGTGVGYT
TRBV14,ASSQGLGREQY
TRBV5-4,ASSPYTTGGYGYT
TRBV10-3,AIRDNSYEQY
TRBV7-6,ASSLGLYNEQF
TRBV30,AWSVRGTGELF
TRBV7-9,SSSPRPDSPSSYEQY
TRBV19,ASSSSGSSYNEQF
TRBV19,ASSTGFGSYTEAF
TRBV4-2,ASRLQGGSNQPQH
TRBV7-6,ASSRRASTDTQY
TRBV30,AWKKEDYEQY
TRBV7-9,ASSYVSEKLF
TRBV14,ASSQDRVTEAF
TRBV5-1,ASRQTSGRGNEQF
TRBV29-1,SVMGQFPADEQF
TRBV30,AWSVAGAYNEQF
TRBV1,TSRGQGGLTEAF
TRBV27,ASTSHRGGTNTEAF
TRBV19,ASSKGLLSGANVLT
TRBV28,ASIEAGGNQPQH
TRBV19,ATPDFGGSYEQY
TRBV7-9,ASSPGGPGVGMGEQY
TRBV7-9,ASSLSLGGGYNEQF
TRBV11-1,ASSLLGSGEQY
TRBV5-1,ASSYQGAADTQY
TRBV27,ASSAQRGLEQF
TRBV6-4,ASSDRAESGDTQY
TRBV11-3,ASSPGFRGGYNEQF
TRBV18,ASSPREGLAGVADTQY
TRBV9,ASSVVGGGTEAF
TRBV7-9,ASSLGQGGRGELF